This record looks at one T cell receptor (beta chain) sequence and its context. Antigen: not known. The data originate from a study of cytomegalovirus exposure and HLA in healthy donors. This PCR relied on a set of 60 Vbeta primers and 13 Jbeta primers. This table comes from immunoSEQ multiplex PCR, and its TCRdb copy is limited to in-frame clones, with some not included. Among under 200,000 clones listed, approximately 70% were seen once. The donors, nominally healthy at sampling, likely had unrecorded immune exposures. Trimming took 7 bases from V and 9 from J; bases not matched to a gene: 6. The CDR3 has 14 amino acids. Germline assignment: CDR1 SGDLS and CDR2 YYNGEE. Study-level findings and limits: Investigators reported under 200 TCR beta chains as tied to cytomegalovirus. What TCR beta sequences reportedly achieved was accurate prediction of HLA-A and HLA-B alleles in most subjects.

This chain links TRBV9 with TRBJ2-1, with 14 positions matching TRBD2. The clonotype comes from a woman in her thirties in good health and CMV-seronegative. The sample consisted of PBMCs. CDR3 region: CASHPGLAGVEQFF. CDR3 nucleotides: TGTGCCAGCCATCCGGGACTAGCGGGAGTTGAGCAGTTCTTC.